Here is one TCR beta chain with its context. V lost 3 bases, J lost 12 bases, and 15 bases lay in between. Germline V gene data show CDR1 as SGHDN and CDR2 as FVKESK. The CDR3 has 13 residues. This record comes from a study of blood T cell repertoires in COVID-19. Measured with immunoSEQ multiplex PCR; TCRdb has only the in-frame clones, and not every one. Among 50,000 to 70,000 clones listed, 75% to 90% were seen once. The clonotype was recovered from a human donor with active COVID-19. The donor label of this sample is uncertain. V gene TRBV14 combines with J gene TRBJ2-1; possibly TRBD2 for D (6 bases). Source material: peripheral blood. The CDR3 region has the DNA TGTGCCAGCAGCCAGGGACTGGATCTAGGGCAGTTCTTC. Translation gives CASSQGLDLGQFF.